The 11 T cell receptor beta chains below come from one sample, sequenced in a study of T-cell reconstitution after alpha-beta-depleted transplantation in children. Preparation of the TCRbeta library involved a method that used unique molecular identifiers. Via MiXCR, TCRdb re-called the PCR reads, giving one row per CDR3 protein. The profile shows under 100,000 distinct CDR3 sequences, roughly 16% of them singletons. This specimen consisted of PBMCs, mostly from graft donor cells, obtained 180 days after TCRalphabeta/CD19-depleted stem cell transplant. These receptor sequences come from a male patient aged 2 to 9 who had a stem cell transplant for acute lymphoblastic leukemia, so the T cells may come from the graft donor.

CDR3 bases: TGTGCCAGCAGCTTAGGGTTACAGGGCCTAGGAACTGAAGCTTTCTTT. Translated, it gives CASSLGLQGLGTEAFF. The rearrangement joins TRBV7-9 to TRBJ1-1, with D possibly TRBD1 on 6 matching bases. Germline CDR1 reads SEHNR; CDR2 reads FQNEAQ (reference sequence). This CDR3 region has 16 residues. V lost 1 base and J 5 bases, leaving 17 bases between the germline ends.

This clonotype was observed a few times. This may come from a read error, since a much larger clone is one base off. This chain links TRBV11-2 with TRBJ2-3; no clear D. The CDR3 covers 11 residues. V was shortened by 5 bases and J by 3 bases, with 3 bases between the two germline ends. Germline CDR1 SGHAT, CDR2 FQNNGV. The CDR3 DNA follows: TGTGCCAGCAGCGAAACAGATACGCAGTATTTT. The encoded protein is CASSETDTQYF.

The chain combines TRBV20-1 with TRBJ2-2; TRBD2 matches 7 bases. Trimming cost V 2 bases and J 1 base; bases outside gene matches: 4. Per the germline V gene, CDR1 is DFQATT and CDR2 is SNEGSKA (reference sequence). The CDR3 contains 15 residues. This CDR3 reads CSARRAGVNTGELFF. The CDR3, as DNA: TGCAGTGCTAGACGGGCGGGGGTGAACACCGGGGAGCTGTTTTTT.

This clonotype was detected only a few times. The genes are TRBV7-3 and TRBJ1-1; D is unclear. The CDR3 has 13 residues. Trimming left V 4 bases short and J 6 bases short, with 12 bases between. In germline, CDR1 is SGHTA, CDR2 FQGTGA. CDR3 loop: CASSSMPRAEAFF. CDR3 nucleotide sequence: TGTGCCAGCAGCTCAATGCCCAGAGCTGAAGCTTTCTTT.

The chain joins TRBV7-9 to TRBJ2-7; D perhaps matches TRBD1 (5 bases). The germline V gene encodes CDR1 SEHNR and CDR2 FQNEAQ (reference sequence). This CDR3 is built from 14 residues. The V end was cut by 6 bases, the J end by 1 base, with 13 bases between. The CDR3 DNA is TGTGCCAGCAGTACACAAGGGGTTTCCTACGAGCAGTACTTC. As protein: CASSTQGVSYEQYF.

The rearrangement joins TRBV20-1 to TRBJ2-7, with TRBD1 matching 8 bases. The CDR3 is 14 residues long. Trimming removed 1 base from V and 7 bases from J; junction bases left unmatched: 9. Germline V gene data show CDR1 as DFQATT and CDR2 as SNEGSKA (reference sequence). Here the CDR3 reads CSARVLTGGGEQYF. CDR3 in DNA: TGCAGTGCTAGAGTTCTTACAGGGGGAGGAGAGCAGTACTTC.

This clonotype has just a few counts. V is TRBV4-2 and J is TRBJ2-3; D is perhaps TRBD2 (5 bases). V was trimmed by 3 bases and J by 1 base, leaving 11 bases between them. Germline CDR1 is LGHNA and CDR2 is YNFKEQ. The CDR3 extends over 15 amino acids. This CDR3 is CASSQGRFGTDTQYF. The CDR3 DNA sequence: TGTGCCAGCAGCCAGGGGAGATTCGGCACAGATACGCAGTATTTT.

V and J are TRBV11-2 and TRBJ2-3; no reliable D call. The CDR3 has 16 residues. With 1 base removed from V and 1 base from J, the gap between germline ends came to 12 bases. Germline loops: CDR1 SGHAT, CDR2 FQNNGV. Written as DNA, the CDR3 is TGTGCCAGCAGCTTAGTATGGCGAGGAGGCACAGATACGCAGTATTTT. Its protein is CASSLVWRGGTDTQYF.

V is TRBV20-1 and J is TRBJ2-2; no reliable D call. Trimming left V 1 base short and J 6 bases short, with 15 bases between. The CDR3 is 15 amino acids. Germline-derived CDR1 and CDR2 are DFQATT and SNEGSKA (reference sequence). The CDR3 coding sequence is TGCAGTGCTAGAGGCGTACCTGGGTGGGCCGGGGAGCTGTTTTTT. Translating it yields CSARGVPGWAGELFF.

This clonotype has ten or more counts. The chain couples TRBV20-1 to TRBJ2-3; D unresolved. Germline values: CDR1 DFQATT, CDR2 SNEGSKA (reference sequence). Trimming cost V 5 bases and J 0 bases, with 12 bases left between them. The CDR3 is 14 residues long. This CDR3 reads CSAPKRVSTDTQYF. CDR3 nucleotide sequence: TGCAGTGCTCCCAAAAGGGTGAGCACAGATACGCAGTATTTT.

This clonotype has just a few counts. This rearrangement joins TRBV11-1 to TRBJ2-5; TRBD2 agrees at 8 bases. The ends lost 5 bases at V and 1 base at J; junction bases unmatched: 9. The CDR3 runs 16 residues. The germline CDR1 and CDR2 sequences are SGHAT and FQDESV (reference sequence). CDR3 sequence: CASSQPGLGTQETQYF. CDR3 DNA: TGTGCCAGCAGCCAGCCGGGACTAGGGACCCAAGAGACCCAGTACTTC. Looking up the rest from reference TRBV11-1 and TRBJ2-5 gives the full variable domain: EAEVAQSPRYKITEKSQAVAFWCDPISGHATLYWYRQILGQGPELLVQFQDESVVDDSQLPKDRFSAERLKGVDSTLKIQPAELGDSAMYLCASSQPGLGTQETQYFGPGTRLLVL.